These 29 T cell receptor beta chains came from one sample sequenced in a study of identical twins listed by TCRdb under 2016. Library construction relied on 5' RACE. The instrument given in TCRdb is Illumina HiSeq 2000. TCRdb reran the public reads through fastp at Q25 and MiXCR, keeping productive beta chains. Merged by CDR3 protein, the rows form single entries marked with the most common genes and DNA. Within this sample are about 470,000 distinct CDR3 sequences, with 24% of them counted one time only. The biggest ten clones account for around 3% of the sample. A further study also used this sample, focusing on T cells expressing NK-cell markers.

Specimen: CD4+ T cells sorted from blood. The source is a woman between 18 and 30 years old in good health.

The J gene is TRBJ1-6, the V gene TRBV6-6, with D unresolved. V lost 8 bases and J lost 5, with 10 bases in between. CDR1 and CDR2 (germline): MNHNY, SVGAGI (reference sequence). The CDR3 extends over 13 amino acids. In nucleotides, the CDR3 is TGTGCCAGCGGGCCGGGGAATAATTCACCCCTCCACTTT. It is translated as CASGPGNNSPLHF.

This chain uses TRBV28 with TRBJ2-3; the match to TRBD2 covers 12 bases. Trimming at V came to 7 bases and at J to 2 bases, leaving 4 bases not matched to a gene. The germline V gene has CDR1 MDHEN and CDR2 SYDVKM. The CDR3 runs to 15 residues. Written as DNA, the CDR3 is TGTGCCAGCACCACTAGCGGGGGGTCCACAGATACGCAGTATTTT. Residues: CASTTSGGSTDTQYF.

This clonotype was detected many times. The CDR3 spells CASSLRSGPQAFF. For the CDR3, the DNA is TGTGCCAGCAGCTTAAGGTCAGGGCCACAAGCTTTCTTT. V gene TRBV13 combines with J gene TRBJ1-1; TRBD1 might be the D (5 bases). Between the trimmed V and J ends, which lost 2 bases and 9 bases, there was a span of 13 bases. CDR1 is PRHDT and CDR2 is FYEKMQ in the germline V gene (reference sequence). This CDR3 has 13 amino acids.

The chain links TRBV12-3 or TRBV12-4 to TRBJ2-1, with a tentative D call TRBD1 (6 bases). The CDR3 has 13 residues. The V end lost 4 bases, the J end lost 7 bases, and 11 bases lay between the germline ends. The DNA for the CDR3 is TGTGCCAGCAGTTATGGGACACCTAATGAGCAGTTCTTC. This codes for CASSYGTPNEQFF.

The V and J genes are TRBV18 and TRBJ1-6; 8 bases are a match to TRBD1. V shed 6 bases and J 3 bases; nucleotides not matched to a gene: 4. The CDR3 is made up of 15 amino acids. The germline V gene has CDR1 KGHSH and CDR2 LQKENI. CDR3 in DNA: TGTGCCAGCTCCATGGGACAGGTCTATAATTCACCCCTCCACTTT. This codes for CASSMGQVYNSPLHF.

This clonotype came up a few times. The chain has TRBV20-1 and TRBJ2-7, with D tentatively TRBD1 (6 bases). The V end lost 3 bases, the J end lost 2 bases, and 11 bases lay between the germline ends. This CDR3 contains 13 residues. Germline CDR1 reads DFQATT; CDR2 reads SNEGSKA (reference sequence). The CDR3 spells CSARRQVAYEQYF. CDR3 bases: TGCAGTGCTAGGAGACAGGTAGCCTACGAGCAGTACTTC.

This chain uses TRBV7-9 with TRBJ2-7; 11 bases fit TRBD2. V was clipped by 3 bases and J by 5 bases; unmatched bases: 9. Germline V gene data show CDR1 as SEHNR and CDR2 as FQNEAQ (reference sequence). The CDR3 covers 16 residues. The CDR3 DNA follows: TGTGCCAGCAGCTTCTCTCCTCTTAGCGGGAGGGACGAGCAGTACTTC. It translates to CASSFSPLSGRDEQYF.

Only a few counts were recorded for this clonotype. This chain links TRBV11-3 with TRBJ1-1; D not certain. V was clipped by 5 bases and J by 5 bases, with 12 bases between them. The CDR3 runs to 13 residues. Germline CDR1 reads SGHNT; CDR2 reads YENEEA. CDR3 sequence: CASSATELTEAFF. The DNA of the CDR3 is TGTGCCAGCAGCGCCACAGAATTAACTGAAGCTTTCTTT.

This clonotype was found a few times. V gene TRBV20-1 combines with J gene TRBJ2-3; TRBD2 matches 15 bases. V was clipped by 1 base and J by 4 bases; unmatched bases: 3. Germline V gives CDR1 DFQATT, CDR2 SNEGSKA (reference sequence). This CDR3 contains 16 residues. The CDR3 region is CSARGTSGRVPDTQYF. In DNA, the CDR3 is TGCAGTGCTAGAGGGACTAGCGGGAGGGTTCCAGATACGCAGTATTTT.

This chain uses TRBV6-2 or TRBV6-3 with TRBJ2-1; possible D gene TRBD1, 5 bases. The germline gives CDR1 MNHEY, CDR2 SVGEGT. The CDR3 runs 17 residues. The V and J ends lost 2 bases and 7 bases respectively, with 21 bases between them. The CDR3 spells CASSYRVRAGPKNEQFF. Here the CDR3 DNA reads TGTGCCAGCAGTTACCGGGTTAGGGCAGGGCCAAAGAATGAGCAGTTCTTC.

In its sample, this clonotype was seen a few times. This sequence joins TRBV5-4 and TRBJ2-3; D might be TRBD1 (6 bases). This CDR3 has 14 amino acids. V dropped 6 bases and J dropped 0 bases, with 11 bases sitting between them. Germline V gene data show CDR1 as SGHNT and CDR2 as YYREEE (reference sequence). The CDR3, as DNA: TGTGCCAGCAACATTCAGGGGAGCACAGATACGCAGTATTTT. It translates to CASNIQGSTDTQYF.

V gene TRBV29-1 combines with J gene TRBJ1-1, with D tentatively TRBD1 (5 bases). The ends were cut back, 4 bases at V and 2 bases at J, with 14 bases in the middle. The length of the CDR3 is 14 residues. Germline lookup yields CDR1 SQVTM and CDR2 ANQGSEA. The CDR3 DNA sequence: TGCAGCGTTGTGGGGGGGTATCGAAACACTGAAGCTTTCTTT. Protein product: CSVVGGYRNTEAFF.

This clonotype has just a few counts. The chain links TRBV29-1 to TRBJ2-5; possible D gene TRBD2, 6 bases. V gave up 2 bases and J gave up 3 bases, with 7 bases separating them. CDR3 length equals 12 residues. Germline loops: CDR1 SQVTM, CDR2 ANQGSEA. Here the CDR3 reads CSVETGEETQYF. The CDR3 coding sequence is TGCAGCGTTGAAACGGGGGAAGAGACCCAGTACTTC. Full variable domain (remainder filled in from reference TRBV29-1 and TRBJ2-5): SAVISQKPSRDICQRGTSLTIQCQVDSQVTMMFWYRQQPGQSLTLIATANQGSEATYESGFVIDKFPISRPNLTFSTLTVSNMSPEDSSIYLCSVETGEETQYFGPGTRLLVL.

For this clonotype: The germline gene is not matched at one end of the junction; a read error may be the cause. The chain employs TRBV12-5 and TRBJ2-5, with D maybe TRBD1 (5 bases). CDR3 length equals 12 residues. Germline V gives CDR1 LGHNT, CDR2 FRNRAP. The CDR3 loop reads CASGLPGWHRVF. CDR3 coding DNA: TGTGCTAGTGGTTTGCCAGGGTGGCACCGGGTCTTC.

The CDR3 coding sequence is TGCGCCAGCAGTCGTGATTGGACCTACGAGCAGTACTTC. This gives the protein CASSRDWTYEQYF. This chain links TRBV5-1 with TRBJ2-7; the D is unclear. V lost 5 bases and J 2 bases, leaving 11 bases between the germline ends. This CDR3 is built from 13 residues. Germline-derived CDR1 and CDR2 are SGHRS and YFSETQ.

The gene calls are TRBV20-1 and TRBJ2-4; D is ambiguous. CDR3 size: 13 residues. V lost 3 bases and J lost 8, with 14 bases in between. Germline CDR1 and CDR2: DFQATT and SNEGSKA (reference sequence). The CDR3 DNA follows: TGCAGTGCTAGTGCCAAATTGTGGGACATTCAGTACTTC. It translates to CSASAKLWDIQYF.

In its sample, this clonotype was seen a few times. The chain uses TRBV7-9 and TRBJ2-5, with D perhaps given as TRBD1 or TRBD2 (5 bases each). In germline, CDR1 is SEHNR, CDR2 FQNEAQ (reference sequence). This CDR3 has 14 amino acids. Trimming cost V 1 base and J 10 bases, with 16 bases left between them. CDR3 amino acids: CASSLEQAVGVQYF. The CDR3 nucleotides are TGTGCCAGCAGCTTAGAACAAGCGGTGGGGGTCCAGTACTTC.

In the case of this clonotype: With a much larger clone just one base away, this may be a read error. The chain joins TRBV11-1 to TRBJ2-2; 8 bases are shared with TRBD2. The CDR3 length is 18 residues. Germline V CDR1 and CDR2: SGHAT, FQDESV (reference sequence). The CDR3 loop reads CDSSPLLRSGRRGGELFF. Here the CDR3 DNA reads TGTGACAGCAGCCCTCTCCTGCGGAGCGGGAGAAGGGGCGGGGAGCTGTTTTTT.

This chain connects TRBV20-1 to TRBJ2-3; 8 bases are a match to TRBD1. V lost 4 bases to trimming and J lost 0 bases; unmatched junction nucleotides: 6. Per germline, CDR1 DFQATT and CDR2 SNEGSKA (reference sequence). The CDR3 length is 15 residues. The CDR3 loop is CSATPQGASTDTQYF. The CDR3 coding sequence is TGCAGTGCTACGCCTCAGGGGGCTAGCACAGATACGCAGTATTTT.

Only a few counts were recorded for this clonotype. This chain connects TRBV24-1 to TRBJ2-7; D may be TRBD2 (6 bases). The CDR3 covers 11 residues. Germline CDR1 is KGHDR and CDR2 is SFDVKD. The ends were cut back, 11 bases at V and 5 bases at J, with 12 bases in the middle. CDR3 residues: CANGGSDEQYF. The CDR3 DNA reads TGTGCCAACGGGGGTTCCGACGAGCAGTACTTC.

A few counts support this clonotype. The CDR3 DNA is TGTGCCAGCACCCTGGGCAGGTACTATGGCTACACCTTC. As protein: CASTLGRYYGYTF. The gene calls are TRBV12-3 or TRBV12-4 and TRBJ1-2; no definite D call. V dropped 7 bases and J dropped 3 bases, with 12 bases sitting between them. This CDR3 has 13 residues.

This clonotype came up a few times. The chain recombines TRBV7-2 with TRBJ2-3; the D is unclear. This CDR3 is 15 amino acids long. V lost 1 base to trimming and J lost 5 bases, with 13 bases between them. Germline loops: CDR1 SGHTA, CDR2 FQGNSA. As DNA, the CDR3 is TGTGCCAGCAGCTTAGGGAGATTCGAACGAGATACGCAGTATTTT. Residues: CASSLGRFERDTQYF.

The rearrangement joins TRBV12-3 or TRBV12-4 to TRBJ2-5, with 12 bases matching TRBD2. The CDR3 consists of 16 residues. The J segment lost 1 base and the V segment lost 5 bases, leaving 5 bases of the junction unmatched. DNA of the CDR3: TGTGCCAGCAGTCTACTAGCGGGGGGCCGCCAAGAGACCCAGTACTTC. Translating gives CASSLLAGGRQETQYF.

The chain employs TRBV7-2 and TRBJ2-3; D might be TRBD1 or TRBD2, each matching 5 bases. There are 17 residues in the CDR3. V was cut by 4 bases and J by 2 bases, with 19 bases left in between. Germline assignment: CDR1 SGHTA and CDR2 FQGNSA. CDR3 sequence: CASSWGPQYVSTDTQYF. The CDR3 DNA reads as TGTGCCAGCAGCTGGGGACCTCAGTACGTCTCCACAGATACGCAGTATTTT.

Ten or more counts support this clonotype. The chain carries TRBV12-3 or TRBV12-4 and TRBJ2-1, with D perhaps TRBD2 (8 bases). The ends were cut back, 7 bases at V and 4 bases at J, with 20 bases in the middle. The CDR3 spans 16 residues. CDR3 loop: CASKRGGSGGYNEQFF. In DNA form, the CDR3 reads TGTGCCAGCAAACGGGGGGGGTCAGGGGGTTACAATGAGCAGTTCTTC.

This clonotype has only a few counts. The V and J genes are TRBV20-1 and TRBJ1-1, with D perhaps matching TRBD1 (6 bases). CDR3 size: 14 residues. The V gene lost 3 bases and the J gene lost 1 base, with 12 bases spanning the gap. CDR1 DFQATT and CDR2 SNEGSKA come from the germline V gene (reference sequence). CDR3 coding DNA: TGCAGTGCTAGGGCCGGACAGAGGAACACTGAAGCTTTCTTT. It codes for CSARAGQRNTEAFF.

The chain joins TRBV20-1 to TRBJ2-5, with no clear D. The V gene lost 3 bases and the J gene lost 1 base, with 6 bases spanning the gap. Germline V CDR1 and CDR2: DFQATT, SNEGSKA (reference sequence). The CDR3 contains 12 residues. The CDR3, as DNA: TGCAGTGCTAGTTCTACCCAAGAGACCCAGTACTTC. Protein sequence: CSASSTQETQYF.

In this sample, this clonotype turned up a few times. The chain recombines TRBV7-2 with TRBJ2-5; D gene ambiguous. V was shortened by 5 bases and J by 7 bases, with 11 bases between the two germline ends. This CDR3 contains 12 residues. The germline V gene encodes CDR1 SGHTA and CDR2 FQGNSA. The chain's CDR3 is CASSPRERTQYF. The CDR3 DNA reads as TGTGCCAGCAGCCCCCGCGAGAGGACCCAGTACTTC.

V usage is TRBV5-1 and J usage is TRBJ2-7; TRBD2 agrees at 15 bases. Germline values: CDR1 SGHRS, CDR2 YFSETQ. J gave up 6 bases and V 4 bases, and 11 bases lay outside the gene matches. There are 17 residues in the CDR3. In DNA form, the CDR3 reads TGCGCCAGCAGCCCATCGGGACTAGCGGGAGGAGCTGGCGAGCAGTACTTC. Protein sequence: CASSPSGLAGGAGEQYF.